Below, 12 T cell receptor beta chains from the same sample are listed, as sequenced in a study of response to subunit inactivated influenza vaccine (dated by TCRdb to 2016 to 2018). Preparation of the library involved RT-PCR. Data came from an Illumina HiSeq 2500. Through fastp at Q25 and MiXCR, TCRdb rebuilt clones from the public reads, retaining in-frame beta chains. Rows are unified per CDR3 protein, each entry keeping the most common DNA and genes. The sample contains about 700,000 distinct CDR3 sequences, 14% of them found a single time. The ten top clones hold less than 7% of the sample. This specimen consisted of PBMCs from blood, obtained 14 days before vaccination. The receptor source for this set is a man aged 50 to 59 who received an inactivated influenza vaccine. Donor details come from another sample of the same person, matched by shared clones.

The chain couples TRBV29-1 to TRBJ2-2, with 8 nucleotides matching TRBD1. The V segment lost 5 bases and the J segment 4 bases; nucleotides outside the gene matches: 6. CDR1 is SQVTM and CDR2 is ANQGSEA in the germline V gene. The length of the CDR3 is 14 residues. The CDR3 loop reads CSVNRGDLTGELFF. The DNA for the CDR3 is TGCAGCGTTAACAGGGGGGACCTCACCGGGGAGCTGTTTTTT.

Only a few counts were recorded for this clonotype. The V gene is TRBV30, the J gene TRBJ2-1; 7 positions agree with TRBD2. Germline values: CDR1 GTSNPN, CDR2 SVGIG (reference sequence). J was trimmed by 8 bases and V by 1 base; bases with no gene match: 14. The CDR3 runs to 16 residues. CDR3 loop: CAWSAVRREPIDEQFF. CDR3 in DNA: TGTGCCTGGAGTGCGGTAAGGCGGGAGCCGATAGATGAGCAGTTCTTC.

This clonotype has just a few counts. The chain employs TRBV6-6 and TRBJ1-5; D is unresolved. Trimming left V 7 bases short and J 0 bases short, with 7 bases between. From germline, CDR1 is MNHNY and CDR2 SVGAGI (reference sequence). CDR3 length: 13 amino acids. The CDR3 sequence is CASTDNSNQPQHF. CDR3 coding DNA: TGTGCCAGCACTGATAATAGCAATCAGCCCCAGCATTTT.

Here the CDR3 reads CSAHRTGRETQYF. CDR3 DNA: TGCAGTGCTCACCGGACAGGGCGGGAGACCCAGTACTTC. This chain joins TRBV20-1 and TRBJ2-5; TRBD1 matches 8 bases. CDR1 is DFQATT, CDR2 SNEGSKA, per germline (reference sequence). This CDR3 comprises 13 residues. Losses at the gene ends were 5 bases for V and 5 bases for J; bases not matched to a gene: 7.

This clonotype was counted only a few times. V usage is TRBV5-1 and J usage is TRBJ2-1; either TRBD1 or TRBD2 may fit D (8 bases each). Trimming left V 5 bases short and J 8 bases short, with 14 bases between. Germline V gives CDR1 SGHRS, CDR2 YFSETQ. The length of the CDR3 is 13 residues. CDR3 residues: CASRLADRDEQFF. The CDR3, as DNA: TGCGCCAGCAGACTAGCGGACAGGGATGAGCAGTTCTTC. Complete variable domain (other parts from reference TRBV5-1 and TRBJ2-1): KAGVTQTPRYLIKTRGQQVTLSCSPISGHRSVSWYQQTPGQGLQFLFEYFSETQRNKGNFPGRFSGRQFSNSRSEMNVSTLELGDSALYLCASRLADRDEQFFGPGTRLTVL.

This chain uses TRBV28 with TRBJ2-7; TRBD1 agrees at 7 bases. The germline CDR1 and CDR2 sequences are MDHEN and SYDVKM. The CDR3 length is 17 residues. Unmatched junction bases numbered 13, after V lost 3 bases and J lost 2 bases. This CDR3 reads CASSFHFIQGQTYEQYF. Here the CDR3 DNA reads TGTGCCAGCAGTTTCCATTTTATACAGGGGCAGACCTACGAGCAGTACTTC.

The genes are TRBV29-1 and TRBJ2-3, with D uncertain. The ends were cut back, 1 base at V and 4 bases at J, with 6 bases in the middle. Germline-derived CDR1 and CDR2 are SQVTM and ANQGSEA. This CDR3 contains 12 residues. CDR3 loop: CSVEGVPDTQYF. Written as DNA, the CDR3 is TGCAGCGTTGAAGGTGTGCCAGATACGCAGTATTTT.

The rearrangement uses TRBV21-1 and TRBJ2-4; no check of the table's D call, TRBD1, against the DNA was made. TRBV21-1 counts as a pseudogene. CDR3 size: 17 residues. The CDR3 DNA reads as TGTGCCAGCAGCAACGCTGCCCCTCGGGGTATCACGAACATTCAGTACTTC. It translates to CASSNAAPRGITNIQYF.

Many counts were recorded for this clonotype. This chain connects TRBV5-1 to TRBJ1-4; tentative D call: TRBD1 (5 bases). The CDR3 spans 15 residues. Trimming pared 0 bases from V and 8 bases from J, leaving 14 bases between. CDR1 is SGHRS, CDR2 YFSETQ, per germline. The CDR3 bases are TGCGCCAGCAGCTTGGGGTTTGGGGGAAACGAAAAACTGTTTTTT. As protein: CASSLGFGGNEKLFF.

V usage is TRBV30 and J usage is TRBJ2-1, with unresolved D. Germline values: CDR1 GTSNPN, CDR2 SVGIG (reference sequence). Trimming took off 0 bases at V and 3 bases at J, with 12 bases between the two ends. CDR3 length: 15 residues. CDR3 coding DNA: TGTGCCTGGAGTGTACAAGAGGATAACTACAATGAGCAGTTCTTC. Translated: CAWSVQEDNYNEQFF.

About this clonotype: Just one base apart from a much larger clone, this may be a read error. The J gene is TRBJ1-1, the V gene TRBV12-3 or TRBV12-4, with D possibly matching TRBD1 (5 bases). Trimming took 3 bases from V and 7 from J, leaving 9 bases between them. The CDR3 has 12 residues. CDR3 coding DNA: TGTGCCAGCAGTTTGGGGGTGGTTGAAGCTTTCTTT. This sequence encodes CASSLGVVEAFF.

A remark on this clonotype: This clone may be a read error of a much larger clone one base away. The CDR3 here is CASSPAGQAGTEQYF. The CDR3, as DNA: TGTGCCAGCAGCCCAGCGGGACAAGCGGGAACCGAGCAGTACTTC. The chain joins TRBV7-2 to TRBJ2-7, with TRBD2 as a possible D gene (7 bases). CDR1 and CDR2 (germline): SGHTA, FQGNSA. This CDR3 has 15 residues. Trimming removed 5 bases from V and 6 bases from J, with 20 bases in between.